The clone carrying this T cell receptor beta chain was detected only a few times. Clones were sequenced by immunoSEQ multiplex PCR, and TCRdb holds only the in-frame ones, with some missing. The data contain more than 90,000 clones, roughly 89% of them singletons. The CDR3 extends over 15 amino acids. Germline CDR1 is MGHRA and CDR2 is YSYEKL. V lost 1 base, J lost 9 bases, and 9 bases stayed unmatched. This sample was taken from a study of T cell responses to AZD1222 COVID-19 vaccine. This TCR was recovered from an adult who received the AZD1222 COVID-19 vaccine. The V gene is TRBV4-1, the J gene TRBJ2-3; 8 bases are a match to TRBD1. The specimen comprised peripheral blood, sampled 28 days after the second AZD1222 dose. The CDR3: CASSQVRTGHDTQYF. In nucleotides, the CDR3 is TGCGCCAGCAGCCAAGTTCGGACAGGGCATGACACGCAGTATTTT.